Following are 22 T cell receptor beta chains from one sample sequenced in a study of blood T cell repertoires in COVID-19. Generated by immunoSEQ multiplex PCR, the TCRdb table keeps only in-frame clones and is missing some. The profile shows some 150,000 clones, about 86% of them singletons. The sequencing input was peripheral blood. The receptors shown here come from a human donor in a cohort sampled during active COVID-19.

V is TRBV4-1 and J is TRBJ2-7; TRBD1 matches 8 bases. The CDR3 loop spans 16 amino acids. J was trimmed by 0 bases and V by 4 bases; bases with no gene match: 8. Germline CDR1 reads MGHRA; CDR2 reads YSYEKL. CDR3 DNA: TGCGCCAGCAGCCGGTCGGGACAGGTACGCTCCTACGAGCAGTACTTC. This codes for CASSRSGQVRSYEQYF.

The chain employs TRBV19 and TRBJ2-7, with D perhaps matching TRBD2 (6 bases). V shed 3 bases and J shed 7 bases, with 19 bases lying between them. The CDR3 is 15 amino acids. Germline-derived CDR1 and CDR2 are LNHDA and SQIVND (reference sequence). The CDR3 DNA reads as TGTGCCAGTAGTATCACCGGGACTGGATCCCGGGAGCAGTACTTC. It is translated as CASSITGTGSREQYF.

This chain uses TRBV6-5 with TRBJ1-1; D is unclear. Trimming removed 10 bases from V and 3 bases from J, with 18 bases in between. The CDR3 runs 14 residues. CDR1 and CDR2 (germline): MNHEY, SVGAGI. The CDR3 DNA sequence: TGTGCCACCACATCCGGGGTAGGAGACACTGAAGCTTTCTTT. Translating gives CATTSGVGDTEAFF.

The chain combines TRBV25-1 with TRBJ1-2; the D gene is possibly TRBD1 (6 bases). This CDR3 contains 14 residues. Per germline, CDR1 MGHDK and CDR2 SYGVNS. V lost 7 bases, J lost 4 bases, and 16 bases lay in between. The CDR3 region has the DNA TGTGCCAGCAAGCCGACAGGTGTGAGCTATGGCTACACCTTC. Translated: CASKPTGVSYGYTF.

This rearrangement joins TRBV3-1 (or the pseudogene TRBV3-2) to TRBJ1-2, with 9 bases lining up with TRBD1. The germline gives CDR1 LGHDT, CDR2 YNNKEL (reference sequence). The CDR3 has 14 amino acids. V lost 2 bases and J lost 4; bases outside the gene matches: 2. CDR3 in amino acids: CASSQTGQGYGYTF. The CDR3 bases are TGTGCCAGCAGCCAAACGGGACAGGGCTATGGCTACACCTTC.

The chain recombines TRBV19 with TRBJ2-5; maybe TRBD1 (5 bases). This CDR3 contains 14 residues. Trimming removed 1 base at V and 0 bases at J, with 6 bases between. CDR1 and CDR2 from the germline V gene are LNHDA and SQIVND (reference sequence). CDR3 residues: CASSIVGHQETQYF. The CDR3 nucleotides read TGTGCCAGTAGTATAGTGGGGCACCAAGAGACCCAGTACTTC.

V gene TRBV5-1 combines with J gene TRBJ1-1, with no clear D. The V end lost 2 bases, the J end lost 10 bases, and 21 bases lay between the germline ends. CDR1 is SGHRS and CDR2 is YFSETQ in the germline V gene. This CDR3 is built from 15 residues. The CDR3 nucleotides are TGCGCCAGCAGCTTCACCGACTCGATCGACTCCGGAGCTTTCTTT. Amino acid sequence: CASSFTDSIDSGAFF.

About this clone itself: The identical CDR3 is also encoded by other nucleotide sequences in the sample. The CDR3 region has the DNA TGTGCCAGCAGTTTCCGGGAAAAACTGTTTTTT. Amino acids: CASSFREKLFF. The chain combines TRBV28 with TRBJ1-4, with D unresolved. V was pared by 3 bases and J by 8 bases, with 4 bases between. CDR1 MDHEN and CDR2 SYDVKM come from the germline V gene. The CDR3 extends over 11 amino acids.

V gene TRBV14 combines with J gene TRBJ1-2; tentative D call: TRBD1 (5 bases). Germline V gene sequence: CDR1 SGHDN, CDR2 FVKESK. This CDR3 spans 15 amino acids. Trimming took 0 bases from V and 2 from J, leaving 10 bases between them. Written as DNA, the CDR3 is TGTGCCAGCAGCCAAGATCTGAGACAGAACTATGGCTACACCTTC. It yields the protein CASSQDLRQNYGYTF.

With regard to this clone: The same CDR3 can be traced to other DNA sequences in this sample. This chain uses TRBV5-1 with TRBJ2-5; possible D gene TRBD1, 5 bases. V lost 1 base to trimming and J lost 2 bases, with 9 bases between them. Germline V gene lookup returns CDR1 SGHRS and CDR2 YFSETQ. This CDR3 has 14 amino acids. CDR3 bases: TGCGCCAGCAGCTTGCAGGGATCACAAGAGACCCAGTACTTC. This encodes CASSLQGSQETQYF.

The chain uses TRBV21-1 and TRBJ1-2; TRBD1 is the table's D call, not checked against the DNA. TRBV21-1 is designated a pseudogene. The CDR3 contains 13 residues. The CDR3 spells CASSKQISYGYTF. The CDR3 DNA reads TGTGCCAGCAGCAAACAGATATCATATGGCTACACCTTC.

V is TRBV15 and J is TRBJ1-2; 10 nucleotides agree with TRBD1. This CDR3 is 15 amino acids long. Germline CDR1 LNHNV, CDR2 YYDKDF (reference sequence). J lost 6 bases, V lost 3 bases, and 7 bases had no gene match. The CDR3 loop is CATSSGLGTGDGYTF. The CDR3 DNA follows: TGTGCCACCAGCAGTGGGCTGGGGACAGGGGATGGCTACACCTTC.

The chain recombines TRBV28 with TRBJ2-7; no firm D call. Deletions cut 1 base from V and 2 bases from J, with 6 bases between. The CDR3 totals 13 residues. Germline V gene sequence: CDR1 MDHEN, CDR2 SYDVKM. CDR3 bases: TGTGCCAGCAGTTTATCTGTCCCCTACGAGCAGTACTTC. Its protein product is CASSLSVPYEQYF.

This clone was seen a few times. V gene TRBV7-9 combines with J gene TRBJ2-5; TRBD2 matches 10 bases. Trimming at V came to 5 bases and at J to 5 bases, leaving 14 bases not matched to a gene. This CDR3 has 17 residues. Germline assignment: CDR1 SEHNR and CDR2 FQNEAQ (reference sequence). For the CDR3, the DNA is TGTGCCAGCAGCCAGTCAGTGGAGCGGGGGGGCGAGGAGACCCAGTACTTC. Its translation: CASSQSVERGGEETQYF.

The gene calls are TRBV5-1 and TRBJ2-3; TRBD1 aligns across 9 bases. Germline CDR1 and CDR2: SGHRS and YFSETQ. CDR3 length: 17 amino acids. V lost 0 bases and J lost 2; bases outside the gene matches: 7. The chain's CDR3 is CASSLVRTGVVTDTQYF. In nucleotides, the CDR3 is TGCGCCAGCAGCTTGGTACGGACAGGGGTCGTCACAGATACGCAGTATTTT.

The chain joins TRBV18 to TRBJ1-6, with D possibly TRBD1 on 5 matching bases. Germline V CDR1 and CDR2: KGHSH, LQKENI. Trimming took off 3 bases at V and 4 bases at J, with 10 bases between the two ends. The CDR3 loop spans 15 amino acids. In DNA, the CDR3 is TGTGCCAGCTCACCGGAGGGACGGTATAATTCACCCCTCCACTTT. It codes for CASSPEGRYNSPLHF.

The chain uses TRBV7-2 and TRBJ1-4, with TRBD1 matching over 10 bases. The junction had 6 bases not matched to a gene; V was cut back by 6 bases and J by 8 bases. CDR3 length equals 14 residues. Germline CDR1 SGHTA, CDR2 FQGNSA. CDR3 sequence: CASSSGTGVEKLFF. CDR3 DNA: TGTGCCAGCAGTTCCGGGACAGGGGTCGAAAAACTGTTTTTT.

The V call is TRBV7-2, the J call TRBJ2-1; TRBD2 matches at 11 bases. The CDR3 is 15 amino acids. Trimming removed 5 bases from V and 8 bases from J; junction bases left unmatched: 8. In germline, CDR1 is SGHTA, CDR2 FQGNSA. The CDR3 DNA reads as TGTGCCAGCAGCCGTAGCGGGGGGGCCGGAGATGAGCAGTTCTTC. It specifies CASSRSGGAGDEQFF. Based on the CDR3 plus reference TRBV7-2 and TRBJ2-1, the full variable domain is GAGVSQSPSNKVTEKGKDVELRCDPISGHTALYWYRQSLGQGLEFLIYFQGNSAPDKSGLPSDRFSAERTGGSVSTLTIQRTQQEDSAVYLCASSRSGGAGDEQFFGPGTRLTVL.

V usage is TRBV6-2 or TRBV6-3 and J usage is TRBJ2-7, with TRBD1 as a possible D gene (5 bases). Germline assignment: CDR1 MNHEY and CDR2 SVGEGT. The V and J ends lost 5 bases and 4 bases respectively, with 9 bases between them. The CDR3 loop spans 12 amino acids. Here the CDR3 reads CASSRQSYEQYF. For the CDR3, the DNA is TGTGCCAGCAGTCGACAGTCTTACGAGCAGTACTTC.

The rearrangement uses TRBV18 and TRBJ2-3, with 7 bases matching TRBD1. J lost 4 bases, V lost 3 bases, and 7 bases had no gene match. The length of the CDR3 is 15 residues. Germline CDR1 is KGHSH and CDR2 is LQKENI. CDR3 in DNA: TGTGCCAGCTCACCGGAGACAGGGCAGGCAGATACGCAGTATTTT. It specifies CASSPETGQADTQYF.

The chain has TRBV5-6 and TRBJ1-2; 7 nucleotides align to TRBD1. After removal of 0 bases from V and 3 bases from J, the junction contained 2 bases not matched to a gene. Germline V gene data show CDR1 as SGHDT and CDR2 as YYEEEE. The length of the CDR3 is 14 residues. The CDR3 nucleotides read TGTGCCAGCAGCTTGGTCAGGGGGTACTATGGCTACACCTTC. Translated: CASSLVRGYYGYTF.

The chain uses TRBV3-1 (or the pseudogene TRBV3-2) and TRBJ1-1; D is perhaps TRBD1 (5 bases). The germline V gene has CDR1 LGHDT and CDR2 YNNKEL (reference sequence). There are 12 residues in the CDR3. V was clipped by 4 bases and J by 4 bases, with 7 bases between them. The CDR3 nucleotides read TGTGCCAGCAGCCGACAGTTCACTGAAGCTTTCTTT. Amino acids: CASSRQFTEAFF.